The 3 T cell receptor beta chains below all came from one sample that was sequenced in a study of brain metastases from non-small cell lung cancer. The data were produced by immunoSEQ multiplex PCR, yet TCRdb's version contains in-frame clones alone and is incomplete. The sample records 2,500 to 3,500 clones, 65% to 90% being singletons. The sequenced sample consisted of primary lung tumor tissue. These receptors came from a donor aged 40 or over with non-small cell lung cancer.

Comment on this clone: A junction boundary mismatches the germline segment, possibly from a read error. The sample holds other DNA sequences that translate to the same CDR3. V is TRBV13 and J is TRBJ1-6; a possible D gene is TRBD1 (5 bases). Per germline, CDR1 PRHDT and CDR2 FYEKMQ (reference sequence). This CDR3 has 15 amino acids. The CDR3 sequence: CASSQGLQGSSPLHF. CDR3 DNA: TGTGCCAGCAGCCAGGGACTCCAGGGAAGTTCACCTCTCCACTTT.

The CDR3 bases are TGTGCCAGCAGCCAAGGGTCAAACATTCAGTACTTC. Its protein product is CASSQGSNIQYF. The V gene is TRBV4-2, the J gene TRBJ2-4; no definite D call. Germline loops: CDR1 LGHNA, CDR2 YNFKEQ. The CDR3 sequence is 12 residues long. V lost 1 base, J lost 6 bases, and 4 bases lay in between.

CDR3 in DNA: TGTGCCAGCAGGAGGGACAAAAACACCGGGGAGCTGTTTTTT. Translation: CASRRDKNTGELFF. This chain uses TRBV6-4 with TRBJ2-2; the D gene is possibly TRBD1 (6 bases). Germline CDR1 reads MRHNA; CDR2 reads SNTAGT. The CDR3 loop spans 14 amino acids. V lost 6 bases, J lost 2 bases, and 10 bases lay in between.